The rows below give T cell receptor beta chains drawn from one sample of a study of cytomegalovirus exposure and HLA in healthy donors. TCRdb's table, derived via immunoSEQ multiplex PCR, lists solely in-frame clones and lacks some. The sample lists approximately 150,000 clones; approximately 72% were seen once. Sequencing input: PBMCs. All receptors derive from a man aged 40-49 years in good health and CMV-seronegative. Both conserved end residues are part of each CDR3. The D gene is left open where the match is weak.

j_call d_call v_call cdr3_length cdr3_aa
TRBJ1-5 TRBD1 TRBV6-5 15 CASSKDRGVNQPQHF
TRBJ2-7 TRBD2 TRBV6-5 15 CASSYSTSGGAEQYF
TRBJ1-5 - TRBV21-1 14 CASTNRERVQPQHF
TRBJ2-7 TRBD2 TRBV9 15 CASSVSGGSGNEQYF
TRBJ2-5 - TRBV7-7 14 CASSRERDQETQYF
TRBJ2-5 - TRBV27 17 CASSPTGRVVIKETQYF
TRBJ1-5 - TRBV6-5 12 CASSSPDQPQHF
TRBJ1-5 - TRBV5-5 13 CASSFTGAQPQHF
TRBJ2-7 - TRBV28 15 CASSSLWDTSYEQYF
TRBJ1-4 - TRBV9 16 CASSGSSRGIFEKLFF
TRBJ1-2 - TRBV5-1 15 CASSLASGGDYGYTF
TRBJ2-7 TRBD2 TRBV30 15 CAWSVSSGSWYEQYF
TRBJ1-1 TRBD1 TRBV5-6 16 CASSSYPGTVNTEAFF
TRBJ1-6 TRBD1 TRBV6-1 16 CASSEARARGDSPLHF
TRBJ1-4 TRBD1 TRBV6-1 16 CASSERVGQGAEKLFF
TRBJ1-2 - TRBV10-1 14 CASNIISSQDGYTF
TRBJ2-7 TRBD1 TRBV19 15 CASSLNRGSSYEQYF
TRBJ1-1 TRBD1 TRBV4-1 16 CASSHGDRGLTGEAFF
TRBJ2-7 TRBD2 TRBV7-2 15 CASSPRTSGTYEQYF
TRBJ1-6 TRBD1 TRBV9 15 CASSVAGQGNSPLHF
TRBJ2-7 TRBD1 TRBV18 15 CASSLVRDSSYEQYF
TRBJ1-6 TRBD1 TRBV19 16 CASSLIRTGGDSPLNF
TRBJ1-5 - TRBV7-9 13 CASSRGGVGPQHF
TRBJ1-2 - TRBV6-5 13 CASTLRGGYGYTF
TRBJ1-2 TRBD1 TRBV15 15 CATSRDRNRGYGYTF
TRBJ1-6 - TRBV4-2 15 CASSQGEGIGSPLHF
TRBJ2-2 - TRBV5-1 16 CASSLAAGLNTGELFF
TRBJ1-1 - TRBV12-5 14 CASGYRRVGTEAFF
TRBJ1-1 - TRBV9 14 CASSALTENTEAFF
TRBJ2-6 - TRBV12-5 21 CASGVSPRFVLVGPGANVLTF
TRBJ2-7 TRBD2 TRBV7-2 16 CASSLGAGLAGAQQYF
TRBJ2-3 TRBD2 TRBV4-1 15 CASSQGAGGTDTQYF
TRBJ1-1 - TRBV5-1 14 CASSLMPGNTEAFF
TRBJ1-4 - TRBV5-1 15 CASSSRGATNEKLFF
TRBJ2-1 - TRBV10-3 13 CAIRVAANNEQFF
TRBJ1-1 - TRBV5-1 13 CASSYTRGCEAFF
TRBJ2-5 TRBD1 TRBV6-5 15 CASRDGTGELETQYF
TRBJ2-5 TRBD1 TRBV4-2 14 CASSQGSGGETQYF
TRBJ1-1 - TRBV9 15 CASSVDGGKYTEAFF
TRBJ2-1 TRBD2 TRBV4-2 17 CASSQDGGTSGGDEQFF
TRBJ2-3 - TRBV5-4 13 CASSWVRGDTQYF
TRBJ1-1 TRBD1 TRBV5-1 14 CASSWDRTGAEAFF
TRBJ1-2 - TRBV13 15 CASSPSEGPHYGYPF
TRBJ1-5 TRBD1 TRBV6-5 16 CASSSNRGNGNQPQHF
TRBJ1-2 TRBD1 TRBV7-2 14 CASSLLQGAGGYTF
TRBJ2-2 TRBD1 TRBV2 13 CATRTGLAGELFF
TRBJ1-2 - TRBV4-1 14 CASSQPGRGGGYTF
TRBJ2-5 TRBD2 TRBV5-4 18 CASSLVVAGYDVGETQYF
TRBJ2-1 TRBD1 TRBV7-7 16 CASSPSTGQAYNEQFF
TRBJ2-2 - TRBV7-2 13 CASSGRWAGELFF